This TCR beta chain emerged from a study of blood T cell repertoires in COVID-19. As for the study in general: COVID-19 samples, acute and convalescent, were from the United States, Italy and Spain. Sample material is recorded as cDNA or gDNA derived from T cells, B-cell-depleted T cells, or PBMCs.

As originally analysed: Counts of nucleated cells, estimated from reference gene primer amplification, were obtained. Method: immunoSEQ multiplex PCR; TCRdb's copy keeps in-frame clones and lacks some. That table gives V, J and clone size, and the DNA gave D and trimming. The sample consists of fewer than 50,000 clones, 80% of them appearing once. This CDR3 comprises 15 residues. CDR1 is MNHNY and CDR2 is SVGAGI in the germline V gene (reference sequence). The J segment lost 10 bases and the V segment lost 6 bases, leaving 9 bases of the junction unmatched. This TCR derives from a man aged 70 or older with acute or convalescent COVID-19. The chain links TRBV6-6 to TRBJ1-6, with 10 bases matching TRBD1. The sample consisted of peripheral blood. Here the CDR3 DNA reads TGTGCCAGCAGACCTAGACAGGGGGCTGGATCACCCCTCCACTTT. This translates into CASRPRQGAGSPLHF.